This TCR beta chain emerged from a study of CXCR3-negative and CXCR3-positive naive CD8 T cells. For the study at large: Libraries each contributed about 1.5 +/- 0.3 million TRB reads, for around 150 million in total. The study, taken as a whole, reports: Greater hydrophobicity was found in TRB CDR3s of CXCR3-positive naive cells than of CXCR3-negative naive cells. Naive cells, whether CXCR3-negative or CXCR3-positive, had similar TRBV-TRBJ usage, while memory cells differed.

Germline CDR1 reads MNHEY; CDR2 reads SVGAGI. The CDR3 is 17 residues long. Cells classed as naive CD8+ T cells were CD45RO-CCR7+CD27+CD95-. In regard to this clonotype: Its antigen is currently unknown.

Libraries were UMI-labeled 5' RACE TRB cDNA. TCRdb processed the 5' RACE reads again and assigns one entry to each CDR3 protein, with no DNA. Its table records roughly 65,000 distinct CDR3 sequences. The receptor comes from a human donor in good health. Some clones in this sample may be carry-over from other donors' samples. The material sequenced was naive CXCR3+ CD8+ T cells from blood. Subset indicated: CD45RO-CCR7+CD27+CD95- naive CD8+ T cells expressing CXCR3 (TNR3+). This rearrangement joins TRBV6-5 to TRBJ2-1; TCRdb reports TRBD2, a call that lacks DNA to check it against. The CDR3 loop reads CASSYFLTSGDPNEQFF.